This passage covers 10 T cell receptor beta chains from one sample sequenced in a study of cytomegalovirus exposure and HLA in healthy donors. Vbeta (60) and Jbeta (13) primers were used in the PCR. The table came from immunoSEQ multiplex PCR; TCRdb's copy has only in-frame clones and leaves some out. The sample carries about 160,000 clones, more than 65% recorded once. The specimen was PBMCs. The receptors shown here come from a man aged 18-30 years in good health and CMV-seropositive.

This rearrangement joins TRBV7-2 to TRBJ1-3, with 8 bases aligning to TRBD1. The CDR3 runs 17 residues. Germline V lookup: CDR1 SGHTA, CDR2 FQGNSA. Losses at the gene ends were 4 bases for V and 2 bases for J; bases not matched to a gene: 10. CDR3 residues: CASSSLGQGVPGNTIYF. CDR3 bases: TGTGCCAGCAGCTCCCTTGGACAGGGTGTACCTGGAAACACCATATATTTT.

This clone was observed a single time. The chain employs TRBV18 and TRBJ2-7; no clear D gene. The V gene's germline CDR1 is KGHSH and CDR2 LQKENI. Trimming cost V 2 bases and J 0 bases, with 11 bases left between them. The CDR3 sequence is 15 residues long. The CDR3 region has the DNA TGTGCCAGCTCACCAAGTGGCGGCGACTCCTACGAGCAGTACGTC. Encoded protein: CASSPSGGDSYEQYV.

V and J are TRBV5-1 and TRBJ2-2, with TRBD2 as a possible D gene (5 bases). This CDR3 is 14 amino acids long. Germline CDR1 reads SGHRS; CDR2 reads YFSETQ. V was trimmed by 5 bases and J by 5 bases, leaving 13 bases between them. This CDR3 is CASRAESLTGELFF. CDR3 DNA sequence: TGCGCCAGCAGAGCGGAGAGCTTGACCGGGGAGCTGTTTTTT.

The gene calls are TRBV4-2 and TRBJ1-2; TRBD1 matches at 7 bases. Germline V gives CDR1 LGHNA, CDR2 YNFKEQ. The CDR3 length is 14 residues. The junction had 11 bases not matched to a gene; V was cut back by 5 bases and J by 8 bases. The CDR3: CASSGQAAGYGYTF. The CDR3 DNA reads as TGTGCCAGCAGCGGACAGGCGGCGGGCTACGGCTACACCTTC.

This clone has just a few counts. The rearrangement links TRBV6-5 to TRBJ1-2, with D possibly matching TRBD1 (6 bases). From germline, CDR1 is MNHEY and CDR2 SVGAGI. This CDR3 contains 16 residues. The V end was cut by 2 bases, the J end by 0 bases, with 13 bases between. CDR3 nucleotide sequence: TGTGCCAGCAGTTACGCCTGGACAGACGCTAACTATGGCTACACCTTC. It codes for CASSYAWTDANYGYTF.

This clone was counted a few times. This chain connects TRBV5-4 to TRBJ1-4; D gene uncertain. The CDR3 covers 15 residues. Germline CDR1 reads SGHNT; CDR2 reads YYREEE (reference sequence). Between the trimmed V and J ends, which lost 4 bases and 0 bases, there was a span of 10 bases. Here the CDR3 reads CASSLNSATNEKLFF. The DNA for the CDR3 is TGTGCCAGCAGCCTAAACAGTGCAACTAATGAAAAACTGTTTTTT.

The chain links TRBV28 to TRBJ1-6; perhaps TRBD1 as D (5 bases). Trimming shortened V by 2 bases and J by 10 bases, and 15 bases separated the two germline ends. This CDR3 is 15 amino acids long. Looked up from germline, CDR1 is MDHEN and CDR2 is SYDVKM. The CDR3 DNA sequence: TGTGCCAGCAGTTTAGTTGAGGATCGGGGGTCACCCCTCCACTTT. It codes for CASSLVEDRGSPLHF. Based on the CDR3 plus reference TRBV28 and TRBJ1-6, the full variable domain is DVKVTQSSRYLVKRTGEKVFLECVQDMDHENMFWYRQDPGLGLRLIYFSYDVKMKEKGDIPEGYSVSREKKERFSLILESASTNQTSMYLCASSLVEDRGSPLHFGNGTRLTVT.

The chain recombines TRBV28 with TRBJ1-1, with a weak D call TRBD1 (6 bases). The CDR3 has 12 amino acids. Germline lookup yields CDR1 MDHEN and CDR2 SYDVKM. With 5 bases removed from V and 8 bases from J, the gap between germline ends came to 12 bases. The CDR3 DNA reads TGTGCCAGCAGTCCTGGTAGGGGGGAAGCTTTCTTT. Translating it yields CASSPGRGEAFF.

This chain links TRBV27 with TRBJ2-1; maybe TRBD1 (6 bases). The CDR3 spans 14 residues. Germline values: CDR1 MNHEY, CDR2 SMNVEV (reference sequence). Trimming stripped 7 bases from V and 3 bases from J, with 13 bases between. CDR3 amino acids: CASTLGRGYNEQFF. The CDR3 DNA reads as TGTGCCAGCACCCTTGGCAGGGGCTACAATGAGCAGTTCTTC.

The sample holds a few counts of this clone. The chain is built from TRBV19 and TRBJ1-5, with 7 bases fitting TRBD1. CDR3 length: 13 residues. Germline V gene lookup returns CDR1 LNHDA and CDR2 SQIVND (reference sequence). J lost 4 bases, V lost 4 bases, and 1 base had no gene match. Here the CDR3 DNA reads TGTGCCAGTAGTAGGGACAGAAATCAGCCCCAGCATTTT. It codes for CASSRDRNQPQHF.